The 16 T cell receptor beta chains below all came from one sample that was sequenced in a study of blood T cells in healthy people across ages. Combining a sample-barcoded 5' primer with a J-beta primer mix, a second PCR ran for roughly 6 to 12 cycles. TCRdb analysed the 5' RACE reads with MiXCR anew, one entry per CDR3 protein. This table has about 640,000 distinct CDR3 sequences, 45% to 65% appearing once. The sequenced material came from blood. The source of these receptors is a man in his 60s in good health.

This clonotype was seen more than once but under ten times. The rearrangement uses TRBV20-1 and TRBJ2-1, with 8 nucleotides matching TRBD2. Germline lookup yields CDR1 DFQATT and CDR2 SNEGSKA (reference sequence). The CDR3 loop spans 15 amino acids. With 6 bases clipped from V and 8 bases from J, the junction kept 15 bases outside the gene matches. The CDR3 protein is CSATLGAGGVDEQFF. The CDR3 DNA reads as TGCAGTGCCACCTTAGGGGCGGGGGGAGTGGATGAGCAGTTCTTC.

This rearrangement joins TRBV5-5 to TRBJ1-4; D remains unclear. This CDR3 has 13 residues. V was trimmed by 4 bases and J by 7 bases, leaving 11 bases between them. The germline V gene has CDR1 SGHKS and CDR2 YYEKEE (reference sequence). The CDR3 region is CASSPRAREKLFF. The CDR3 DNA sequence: TGTGCCAGCAGCCCTAGAGCGCGTGAAAAACTGTTTTTT. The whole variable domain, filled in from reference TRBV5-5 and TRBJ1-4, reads DAGVTQSPTHLIKTRGQQVTLRCSPISGHKSVSWYQQVLGQGPQFIFQYYEKEERGRGNFPDRFSARQFPNYSSELNVNALLLGDSALYLCASSPRAREKLFFGSGTQLSVL.

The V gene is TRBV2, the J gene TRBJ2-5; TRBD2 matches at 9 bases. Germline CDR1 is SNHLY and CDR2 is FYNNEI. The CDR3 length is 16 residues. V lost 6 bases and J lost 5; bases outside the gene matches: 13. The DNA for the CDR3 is TGTGCCAGCAGCGCAAACTTAGCGGGGGAAGGGGAGACCCAGTACTTC. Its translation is CASSANLAGEGETQYF.

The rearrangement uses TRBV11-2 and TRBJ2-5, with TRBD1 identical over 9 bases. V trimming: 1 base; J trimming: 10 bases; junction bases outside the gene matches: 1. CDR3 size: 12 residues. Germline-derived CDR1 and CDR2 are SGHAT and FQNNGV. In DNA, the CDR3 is TGTGCCAGCAGCTTAGGGGACAGGGTCCAGTACTTC. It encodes CASSLGDRVQYF.

The CDR3 nucleotides read TGTGCCAGCAGTGAATATCGGGGAATAGGAGATACGCAGTATTTT. Protein product: CASSEYRGIGDTQYF. The chain has TRBV25-1 and TRBJ2-3; possibly TRBD2 for D (5 bases). V was cut by 0 bases and J by 5 bases, with 12 bases left in between. CDR3 length equals 15 residues. CDR1 is MGHDK and CDR2 is SYGVNS in the germline V gene.

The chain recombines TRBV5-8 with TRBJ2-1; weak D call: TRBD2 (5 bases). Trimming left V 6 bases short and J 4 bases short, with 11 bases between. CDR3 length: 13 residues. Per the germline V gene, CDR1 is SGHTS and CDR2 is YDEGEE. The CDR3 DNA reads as TGTGCCAGCACTAGCCCCCCGTACAATGAGCAGTTCTTC. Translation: CASTSPPYNEQFF.

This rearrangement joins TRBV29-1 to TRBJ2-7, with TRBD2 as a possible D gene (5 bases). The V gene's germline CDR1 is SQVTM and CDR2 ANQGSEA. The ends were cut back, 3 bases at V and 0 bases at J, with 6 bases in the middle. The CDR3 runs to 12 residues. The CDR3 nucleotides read TGCAGCGTTGACAGCGGCTCCTACGAGCAGTACTTC. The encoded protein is CSVDSGSYEQYF.

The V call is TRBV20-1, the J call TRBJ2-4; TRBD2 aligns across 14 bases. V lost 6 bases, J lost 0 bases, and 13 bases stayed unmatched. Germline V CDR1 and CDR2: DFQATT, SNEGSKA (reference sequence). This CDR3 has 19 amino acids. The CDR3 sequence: CSATLHRLAGGGAKNIQYF. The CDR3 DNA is TGCAGTGCGACCCTGCACCGACTAGCGGGAGGGGGAGCCAAAAACATTCAGTACTTC.

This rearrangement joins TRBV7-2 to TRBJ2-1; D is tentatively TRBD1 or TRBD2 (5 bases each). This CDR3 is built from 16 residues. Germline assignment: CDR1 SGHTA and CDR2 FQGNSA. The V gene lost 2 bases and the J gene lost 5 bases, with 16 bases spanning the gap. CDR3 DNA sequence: TGTGCCAGCAGCTTAAGGCCCTCTCGGGGACACAATGAGCAGTTCTTC. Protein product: CASSLRPSRGHNEQFF.

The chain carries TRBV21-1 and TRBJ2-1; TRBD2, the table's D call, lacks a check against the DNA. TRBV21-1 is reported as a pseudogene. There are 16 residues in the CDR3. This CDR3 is CASSKGSLAAYNEQFF. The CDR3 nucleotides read TGTGCCAGCAGCAAAGGTAGCCTAGCGGCCTACAATGAGCAGTTCTTC.

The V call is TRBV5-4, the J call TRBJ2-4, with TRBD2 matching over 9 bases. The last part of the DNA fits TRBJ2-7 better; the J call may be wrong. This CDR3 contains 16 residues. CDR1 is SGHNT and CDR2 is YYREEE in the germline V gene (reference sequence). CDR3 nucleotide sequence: TGTGCCAGCAGCTTGGATGGGCGGGGGGGAGTCTACGAGCAGTACTTC. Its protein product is CASSLDGRGGVYEQYF.

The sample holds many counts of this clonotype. CDR3 DNA sequence: TGCAGTGCTAGGGGGACAGGGAGGGAGACCCAGTACTTC. Translating gives CSARGTGRETQYF. This chain joins TRBV20-1 and TRBJ2-5, with 9 bases lining up with TRBD1. Germline CDR1 reads DFQATT; CDR2 reads SNEGSKA (reference sequence). Trimming took 3 bases from V and 5 from J; bases not matched to a gene: 4. The CDR3 is made up of 13 amino acids.

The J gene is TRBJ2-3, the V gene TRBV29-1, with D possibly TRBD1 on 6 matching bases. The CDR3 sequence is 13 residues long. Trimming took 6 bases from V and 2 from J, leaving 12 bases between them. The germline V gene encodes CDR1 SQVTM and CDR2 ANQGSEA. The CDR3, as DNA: TGCAGCGTCCAGGGGATCGCCACAGATACGCAGTATTTT. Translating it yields CSVQGIATDTQYF.

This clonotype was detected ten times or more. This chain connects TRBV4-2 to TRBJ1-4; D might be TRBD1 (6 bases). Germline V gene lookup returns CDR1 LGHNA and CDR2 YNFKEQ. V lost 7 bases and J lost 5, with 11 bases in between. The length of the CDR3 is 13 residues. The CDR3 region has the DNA TGTGCCAGCAACCAGGACAGAAATGAAAAACTGTTTTTT. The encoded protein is CASNQDRNEKLFF.

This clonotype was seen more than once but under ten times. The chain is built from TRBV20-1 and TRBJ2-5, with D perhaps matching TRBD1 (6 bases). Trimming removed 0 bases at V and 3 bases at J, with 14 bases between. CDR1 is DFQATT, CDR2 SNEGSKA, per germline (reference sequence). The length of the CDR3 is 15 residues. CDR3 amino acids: CSARDGGSGEETQYF. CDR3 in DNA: TGCAGTGCTAGAGATGGGGGTTCAGGGGAAGAGACCCAGTACTTC.

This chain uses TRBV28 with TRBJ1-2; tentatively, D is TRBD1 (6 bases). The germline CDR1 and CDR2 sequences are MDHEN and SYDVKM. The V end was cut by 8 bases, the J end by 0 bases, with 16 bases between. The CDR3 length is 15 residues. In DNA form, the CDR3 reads TGTGCCAGCTCGACCGGGGGCCCACCTAACTATGGCTACACCTTC. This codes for CASSTGGPPNYGYTF.